The sequence of this T cell receptor (beta chain) was determined in a study of shared clonotypes between healthy human individuals. With respect to this clone: Antigen unknown.

CD4+ cells yielded CD45RA+ naive and CD45RA-negative memory subsets. The study's findings and limits: Naive subsets typically showed greater estimated richness than memory subsets.

This CDR3 has 15 residues. V gave up 7 bases and J gave up 3 bases, with 15 bases separating them. Per the germline V gene, CDR1 is MDHEN and CDR2 is SYDVKM. Sequencing used immunoSEQ multiplex PCR; TCRdb keeps in-frame clones, though not all of them. The sample includes over a million clones, roughly 96% seen only once; the top ten take about 1%. This clonotype was sampled from a man in his thirties or forties in good health. V usage is TRBV28 and J usage is TRBJ2-2; perhaps TRBD1 as D (5 bases). Sequenced: naive CD4+ T cells sorted from blood. Subset described: CD45RA+ positively selected. CDR3 nucleotides: TGTGCCAGCACCCAGGGCAGGGTTTACACCGGGGAGCTGTTTTTT. It codes for CASTQGRVYTGELFF.